This TCR beta chain was retrieved from a study of shared clonotypes between healthy human individuals. Whole-study context: Three plates each covered CD4 naive and memory; CD8 naive two, CD8 memory one.

V was pared by 5 bases and J by 6 bases, with 16 bases between. CDR1 is SGHTA, CDR2 FQGTGA, per germline. CDR3 length: 14 residues. Some clones are missing from TCRdb's copy, which holds only in-frame ones; the method was immunoSEQ multiplex PCR. The table includes a few million clones, over 90% detected once. The sequence came from a young man in good health. Some clones in this sample may be carry-over from other donors' samples. Sample: naive CD4+ T cells from PBMCs. Regarding subset: CD45RA+ positively selected. The gene calls are TRBV7-3 and TRBJ1-2; possibly TRBD1 for D (5 bases). The DNA of the CDR3 is TGTGCCAGCAGCCCCGAAGGGACCAAGGATGGCTACACCTTC. Its protein product is CASSPEGTKDGYTF.